What follows is one TCR beta chain and its context. It has no known antigen specificity. No much larger clone is present one base from it, and per-base qualities are unavailable. CDR1 and CDR2 are read off the germline V gene as KGHSH and LQKENI. At the junction V is shortened by 3 bases and J by 10 bases, with 16 bases in between. Measured from the cysteine to the phenylalanine, the CDR3 is 14 residues long. The kept DNA is CDR3 alone, 42 bases in frame from the first base. Participants in the prospective study were enrolled through a virtual design, were aged roughly 18 to 90 years, and lived in under 25 United States geographic areas. In the prospective study, participants were assigned to cohorts based on the clinical history participants reported in a screening survey and a study questionnaire. Recovered participants in ImmuneRACE Cohort 3 were defined as having two consecutive negative NP/OP PCR tests, clearance from a healthcare professional, or resolution of symptoms. Each participant in the prospective study had whole blood, serum and a nasopharyngeal or oropharyngeal swab collected by mobile phlebotomists. Participants in the prospective study had the option to provide additional blood draws and questionnaires over a roughly two-month period. Before DNA extraction, blood samples from the prospective study were shipped at room temperature or frozen.

The data stem from a study of blood T cell repertoires in COVID-19 (dated by TCRdb to 2018 to 2020). Regarding the complete study: Samples covering the acute and convalescent phases of COVID-19 were provided by collaborators in the United States, Italy and Spain. The material from the prospective study consisted of cDNA or gDNA derived from T cells, B-cell-depleted T cells, or PBMCs. Deeply sampled blood TCRbeta repertoires from subjects exposed to, actively infected with, or recovered from COVID-19 were included in the dataset. A freely available public database, intended as a resource for researchers studying the immune response to SARS-CoV-2, is where the repertoires were released. Samples came from the ongoing ImmuneRACE study (first 160 participants) plus 1,254 subjects from 6 global collaborators. Nearly every sample came with metadata listing a de-identified subject ID, COVID-19 status, age in years and sex. Where HLA class I and class II types were available, the types were taken from metadata supplied by the sample provider, not from assay-based typing. Overall study results and their limits: The quantity of clinical and demographic metadata differed by source and by participant and was supplied without curation.

TCRbeta CDR3 regions were amplified from genomic DNA by means of the immunoSEQ Assay, a bias-controlled multiplex PCR. The authors' analysis ran thus. The number of nucleated cells in each sample was estimated by amplification of reference gene primers within the assay. To quantify the absolute abundance of each unique TCRbeta CDR3 rearrangement, sequence reads were collapsed and filtered. Productive Simpson clonality was computed per sample as the square root of Simpson's diversity index over productive rearrangements. This is the immuneACCESS table as TCRdb keeps it, with only in-frame sequences that have V and J called. A part of the clones is gone; compared with another copy, unresolved V genes explain less than half, and the rest is unexplained. V and J calls and clone size come straight from that table; D and trimming were deduced from the DNA. Within this sample are about 160,000 clones, with more than 70% of them counted one time only. Of the sample, approximately 18% is held by the ten largest clones.

The sequence was obtained from a man in his fifties or sixties who had recovered from COVID-19. This chain is built from TRBV18 and TRBJ2-1; TRBD2 is possibly the D segment (6 matching bases). Sequencing used PBMCs or T cells enriched from blood (not recorded which). The nucleotide sequence is given as TGTGCCAGCTCACCCTGGGACTCATCAGTAGAGCAGTTCTTC. Translated, it gives CASSPWDSSVEQFF.